This TCR beta chain originates from a study of blood T cell repertoires in COVID-19. About the research overall: Sample material is recorded as cDNA or gDNA derived from T cells, B-cell-depleted T cells, or PBMCs.

The cohort comprised adults aged 18 to 89 years residing in 20 to 30 US areas. V was trimmed by 10 bases and J by 7 bases, leaving 22 bases between them. The CDR3 extends over 14 amino acids. Germline V gene sequence: CDR1 SNHLY, CDR2 FYNNEI. In the original analysis: For nucleated cells, counts were estimated from reference gene primer amplification. Assay used: immunoSEQ multiplex PCR; TCRdb lists only in-frame clones, some missing. That table is the source of V, J and clone size, and D and trimming were worked out from the DNA. The sample contains 200,000 to 250,000 clones, roughly 80% of which appear only once.

The V gene is TRBV2, the J gene TRBJ1-1, with D perhaps matching TRBD1 (6 bases). The TCR comes from a woman aged 40-49 years with acute COVID-19. Sample: PBMCs or T cells enriched from blood (not recorded which). The DNA for the CDR3 is TGTGCCACAGGGACTGAGGGGGGGATCGGTGAAGCTTTCTTT. Its translation: CATGTEGGIGEAFF.